The present T cell receptor beta chain was sequenced within a study of T cells in Graves' hyperthyroidism and ophthalmopathy. The V gene's germline CDR1 is MNHEY and CDR2 SMNVEV (reference sequence). Trimming cost V 5 bases and J 3 bases, with 10 bases left between them. This CDR3 contains 13 residues. A word on this clonotype: What it recognizes is unknown.

Regions amplified from RNA transcripts were the TCR beta CDR3 regions. First-round RT-PCR targeting the TCR CDR3 was performed with the HTBI primer set. One entry per CDR3 protein results from TCRdb running MiXCR on the multiplex PCR reads. The sample holds more than 600,000 distinct CDR3 sequences; about a sixth are singletons and the top ten take around 7.7%. Study-wide results and limits: Ophthalmopathy was told apart from stable hyperthyroidism by a 13 V-J model.

Those with hyperthyroidism were 18 to 65 years old, newly diagnosed, and ill for under 2 months. From approximately 9.3 ml of fresh peripheral blood, PBMCs were isolated. Sequenced input: blood. The V gene is TRBV27, the J gene TRBJ2-5; perhaps TRBD2 as D (6 bases). The clonotype was recovered from a man younger than 35 with Graves' hyperthyroidism. The CDR3 loop is CASSPWGEETQYF. The CDR3 DNA reads as TGTGCCAGCAGTCCCTGGGGGGAAGAGACCCAGTACTTC.